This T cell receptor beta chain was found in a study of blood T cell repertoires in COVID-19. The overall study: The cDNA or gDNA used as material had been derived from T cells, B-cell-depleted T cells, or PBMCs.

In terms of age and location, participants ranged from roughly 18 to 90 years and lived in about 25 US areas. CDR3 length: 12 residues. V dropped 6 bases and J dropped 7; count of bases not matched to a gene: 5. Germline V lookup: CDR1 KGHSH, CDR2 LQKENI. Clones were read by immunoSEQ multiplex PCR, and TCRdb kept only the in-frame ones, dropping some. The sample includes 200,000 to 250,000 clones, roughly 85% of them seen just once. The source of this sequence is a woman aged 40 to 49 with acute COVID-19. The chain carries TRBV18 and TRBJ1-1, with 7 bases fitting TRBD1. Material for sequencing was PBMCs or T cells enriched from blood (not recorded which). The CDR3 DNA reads TGTGCCAGCTCGAAGACAGGGAATGAAGCTTTCTTT. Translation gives CASSKTGNEAFF.